Each of the 24 T cell receptor beta chains below was sequenced from the same sample in a study of blood T cell repertoires in COVID-19. Data came from immunoSEQ multiplex PCR; TCRdb stores just in-frame clones and leaves some out. The sample includes roughly 75,000 clones, around 80% seen only once; the top ten take 9.5% to 15%. The sample was peripheral blood. Every receptor here comes from a man in his fifties with COVID-19, enrolled during active disease.

This clone showed up just once. V usage is TRBV4-1 and J usage is TRBJ2-3, with D maybe TRBD2 (5 bases). In germline, CDR1 is MGHRA, CDR2 YSYEKL. Deletions cut 1 base from V and 5 bases from J, with 10 bases between. The CDR3 contains 14 residues. CDR3 DNA sequence: TGCGCCAGCAGCCAAGCGTACGGAGGAGATACGCAGTATTTT. Amino acid sequence: CASSQAYGGDTQYF.

The chain joins TRBV5-1 to TRBJ1-5, with D maybe TRBD1 (5 bases). V dropped 0 bases and J dropped 1 base, with 5 bases sitting between them. The CDR3 has 14 amino acids. Germline loops: CDR1 SGHRS, CDR2 YFSETQ. This CDR3 is CASSLEGSNQPQHF. The CDR3 DNA sequence: TGCGCCAGCAGCTTGGAGGGGAGCAATCAGCCCCAGCATTTT.

This clone was detected only a few times. V and J are TRBV9 and TRBJ2-1, with 7 bases fitting TRBD2. The CDR3 totals 16 residues. The germline CDR1 and CDR2 sequences are SGDLS and YYNGEE. V lost 0 bases, J lost 5 bases, and 8 bases stayed unmatched. Here the CDR3 reads CASSVGPAGRDNEQFF. CDR3 bases: TGTGCCAGCAGCGTAGGGCCAGCGGGAAGAGACAATGAGCAGTTCTTC.

The chain is built from TRBV6-5 and TRBJ2-7, with 7 bases aligning to TRBD1. Germline CDR1 MNHEY, CDR2 SVGAGI. V lost 9 bases and J lost 6; bases outside the gene matches: 11. The CDR3 is 13 amino acids. Here the CDR3 DNA reads TGTGCCAGTGAGACAGGGTTATCTTCCGAGCAGTACTTC. Amino acid sequence: CASETGLSSEQYF.

The sample holds one count of this clone. The chain has TRBV5-1 and TRBJ2-1, with 9 positions matching TRBD1. The CDR3 loop spans 15 amino acids. Germline CDR1 and CDR2: SGHRS and YFSETQ. Trimming removed 0 bases from V and 3 bases from J; junction bases left unmatched: 1. The CDR3 DNA reads as TGCGCCAGCAGCTTGGTGGGACAGGGCTACAATGAGCAGTTCTTC. This sequence encodes CASSLVGQGYNEQFF. Filled out from reference TRBV5-1 and TRBJ2-1, the complete variable domain reads KAGVTQTPRYLIKTRGQQVTLSCSPISGHRSVSWYQQTPGQGLQFLFEYFSETQRNKGNFPGRFSGRQFSNSRSEMNVSTLELGDSALYLCASSLVGQGYNEQFFGPGTRLTVL.

This sequence joins TRBV19 and TRBJ1-5; no firm D call. The CDR3 spans 15 residues. Germline V gives CDR1 LNHDA, CDR2 SQIVND (reference sequence). V lost 1 base and J lost 0, with 7 bases in between. CDR3 DNA: TGTGCCAGTAGTATAGTACAAAATAGCAATCAGCCCCAGCATTTT. Its translation: CASSIVQNSNQPQHF.

The chain joins TRBV28 to TRBJ2-7; D might be TRBD2 (5 bases). Germline CDR1 MDHEN, CDR2 SYDVKM. The CDR3 sequence is 15 residues long. V shed 3 bases and J shed 0 bases, with 12 bases lying between them. CDR3: CASSFDARASYEQYF. CDR3 DNA: TGTGCCAGCAGTTTTGACGCGAGGGCCTCCTACGAGCAGTACTTC.

This clone was detected only once. The chain combines TRBV27 with TRBJ2-3, with D possibly matching TRBD2 (5 bases). Looked up from germline, CDR1 is MNHEY and CDR2 is SMNVEV (reference sequence). The CDR3 is 13 amino acids. Trimming took off 3 bases at V and 6 bases at J, with 10 bases between the two ends. This CDR3 is CASSLRAMDTQYF. CDR3 bases: TGTGCCAGCAGTTTGAGGGCTATGGATACGCAGTATTTT.

This clone was counted a few times. J is TRBJ1-5 and V is TRBV18; unclear D gene. In germline, CDR1 is KGHSH, CDR2 LQKENI. The CDR3 sequence is 13 residues long. V lost 3 bases to trimming and J lost 1 base, with 4 bases between them. The CDR3: CASSPSSNQPQHF. The CDR3 DNA reads TGTGCCAGCTCACCGAGCAGCAATCAGCCCCAGCATTTT.

The CDR3 region is CASSQGETGVYGYTF. CDR3 coding DNA: TGCGCCAGCAGCCAAGGGGAGACAGGCGTCTATGGCTACACCTTC. The chain carries TRBV4-1 and TRBJ1-2; TRBD1 might be the D (6 bases). The V and J ends lost 1 base and 4 bases respectively, with 13 bases between them. The germline V gene has CDR1 MGHRA and CDR2 YSYEKL. The CDR3 contains 15 residues.

The chain joins TRBV5-8 to TRBJ2-7, with 7 bases fitting TRBD1. The V segment lost 4 bases and the J segment 6 bases; nucleotides outside the gene matches: 7. Germline CDR1 SGHTS, CDR2 YDEGEE. The CDR3 covers 13 residues. The CDR3 spells CASSTRQGREQYF. CDR3 sequence (DNA): TGTGCCAGCAGCACGAGACAGGGACGCGAGCAGTACTTC.

This clone showed up many times. The rearrangement uses TRBV6-5 and TRBJ2-3; weak D call: TRBD2 (6 bases). In germline, CDR1 is MNHEY, CDR2 SVGAGI. This CDR3 has 13 residues. V was clipped by 5 bases and J by 5 bases, with 11 bases between them. CDR3 region: CASSRVAEDTQYF. CDR3 nucleotides: TGTGCCAGCAGTAGGGTAGCGGAAGATACGCAGTATTTT.

The J gene is TRBJ2-2, the V gene TRBV2, with D possibly matching TRBD1 (6 bases). V gave up 8 bases and J gave up 5 bases, with 12 bases separating them. From germline, CDR1 is SNHLY and CDR2 FYNNEI. CDR3 length: 13 residues. The CDR3 DNA sequence: TGTGCCAGCTCCAGGGGCGGGACCGGGGAGCTGTTTTTT. Translating it yields CASSRGGTGELFF.

J is TRBJ1-2 and V is TRBV20-1; D is ambiguous. V shed 5 bases and J shed 2 bases, with 6 bases lying between them. From germline, CDR1 is DFQATT and CDR2 SNEGSKA (reference sequence). The CDR3 is 11 amino acids. CDR3 nucleotides: TGCAGTGCTCACAGAAACTATGGCTACACCTTC. Translation: CSAHRNYGYTF.

The rearrangement links TRBV18 to TRBJ2-7; TRBD1 is a possible D gene (6 bases). The CDR3 sequence is 14 residues long. The germline gives CDR1 KGHSH, CDR2 LQKENI. Trimming removed 3 bases from V and 5 bases from J, with 14 bases in between. The CDR3 sequence is CASSPDHQGNEQYF. CDR3 in DNA: TGTGCCAGCTCACCTGACCACCAGGGGAACGAGCAGTACTTC.

J is TRBJ2-1 and V is TRBV5-4; 10 bases are shared with TRBD1. The V gene end was trimmed by 4 bases and the J gene end by 4 bases; junction bases not matched to a gene: 5. The V gene's germline CDR1 is SGHNT and CDR2 YYREEE (reference sequence). The CDR3 is made up of 15 amino acids. CDR3: CASSRDRGKYNEQFF. As DNA, the CDR3 is TGTGCCAGCAGCCGGGACAGGGGAAAGTACAATGAGCAGTTCTTC.

CDR3 DNA: TGTGCCAGTCAGGTAGGGGATGGTGGCTACACCTTC. This encodes CASQVGDGGYTF. The chain couples TRBV12-3 or TRBV12-4 to TRBJ1-2, with D perhaps TRBD1 (5 bases). The CDR3 runs to 12 residues. Trimming pared 9 bases from V and 7 bases from J, leaving 15 bases between.

The chain combines TRBV9 with TRBJ2-1; D gene ambiguous. Per the germline V gene, CDR1 is SGDLS and CDR2 is YYNGEE. The CDR3 consists of 12 residues. Deletions cut 4 bases from V and 6 bases from J, with 8 bases between. CDR3 amino acids: CASSFPRNEQFF. The CDR3 DNA sequence: TGTGCCAGCAGCTTTCCCCGCAATGAGCAGTTCTTC.

The chain has TRBV5-4 and TRBJ2-2; 9 bases are a match to TRBD2. Trimming took 7 bases from V and 2 from J; bases not matched to a gene: 6. The CDR3 spans 15 residues. From germline, CDR1 is SGHNT and CDR2 YYREEE (reference sequence). The chain's CDR3 is CASAALAGNTGELFF. DNA of the CDR3: TGTGCCAGCGCGGCTCTAGCGGGAAACACCGGGGAGCTGTTTTTT.

About this clone itself: At one of its ends the junction is not consistent with the germline gene, which may arise from a read error. The rearrangement uses TRBV27 and TRBJ2-7, with TRBD1 matching over 7 bases. Germline values: CDR1 MNHEY, CDR2 SMNVEV (reference sequence). CDR3 length: 17 amino acids. The CDR3 nucleotides read TGTGCCAGCAGCTTATCTACCGGGACAGTGAGCTCCTACGAGCAGTACTTC. Translated, it gives CASSLSTGTVSSYEQYF.

This chain links TRBV29-1 with TRBJ1-2, with D maybe TRBD1 (6 bases). The CDR3 is 13 amino acids. CDR1 is SQVTM and CDR2 is ANQGSEA in the germline V gene. Trimming pared 4 bases from V and 7 bases from J, leaving 16 bases between. CDR3 DNA: TGCAGCGTTGCGTTGCAGGGGTCGGCTGGCTACACCTTC. Protein product: CSVALQGSAGYTF.

J is TRBJ2-5 and V is TRBV28, with 7 bases fitting TRBD2. V lost 3 bases and J lost 5; bases outside the gene matches: 12. There are 16 residues in the CDR3. From germline, CDR1 is MDHEN and CDR2 SYDVKM. CDR3 protein: CASSLVASGVLETQYF. DNA for the CDR3: TGTGCCAGCAGTTTGGTCGCTAGCGGTGTATTGGAGACCCAGTACTTC.

The gene calls are TRBV7-2 and TRBJ2-7; D unclear. Germline values: CDR1 SGHTA, CDR2 FQGNSA. The V and J ends lost 3 bases and 3 bases respectively, with 15 bases between them. CDR3 length equals 15 residues. Here the CDR3 reads CASSFLGGGSYEQYF. In DNA, the CDR3 is TGTGCCAGCAGCTTCCTCGGTGGCGGAAGCTACGAGCAGTACTTC. Full variable domain (outside the CDR3, taken from reference TRBV7-2 and TRBJ2-7): GAGVSQSPSNKVTEKGKDVELRCDPISGHTALYWYRQSLGQGLEFLIYFQGNSAPDKSGLPSDRFSAERTGGSVSTLTIQRTQQEDSAVYLCASSFLGGGSYEQYFGPGTRLTVT.

The chain joins TRBV29-1 to TRBJ1-1; 8 bases align to TRBD1. The CDR3 has 14 residues. CDR1 is SQVTM, CDR2 ANQGSEA, per germline. The V segment lost 7 bases and the J segment 4 bases; nucleotides outside the gene matches: 11. The CDR3 region is CSAPTGGGGTEAFF. The CDR3 DNA reads as TGCAGCGCCCCTACAGGGGGAGGGGGCACTGAAGCTTTCTTT.